These 27 T cell receptor beta chains came from one sample sequenced in a study of identical twins. TCRdb reprocessed the 5' RACE reads with MiXCR, giving one entry per CDR3 protein. The sample has some 900,000 distinct CDR3 sequences; around an eighth are singletons. These data are also associated with another study on yellow fever vaccine responses in identical twins.

Sequencing was performed on PBMCs. The receptor source for this set is a woman under 30 in good health.

This clonotype came up a few times. V is TRBV9 and J is TRBJ2-1, with 13 positions matching TRBD2. The CDR3 runs to 17 residues. V was pared by 2 bases and J by 4 bases, with 6 bases of the junction left unmatched. The V gene's germline CDR1 is SGDLS and CDR2 YYNGEE. The CDR3 DNA reads as TGTGCCAGCAGCGTCGGACTACTAGCGGGGGGGTACAATGAGCAGTTCTTC. It codes for CASSVGLLAGGYNEQFF. Variable domain in full (rest from reference TRBV9 and TRBJ2-1): DSGVTQTPKHLITATGQRVTLRCSPRSGDLSVYWYQQSLDQGLQFLIQYYNGEERAKGNILERFSAQQFPDLHSELNLSSLELGDSALYFCASSVGLLAGGYNEQFFGPGTRLTVL.

In this sample, this clonotype turned up many times. The V and J genes are TRBV24-1 and TRBJ2-5, with TRBD1 identical over 9 bases. The CDR3 has 17 amino acids. J was trimmed by 5 bases and V by 2 bases; bases with no gene match: 11. Germline CDR1 KGHDR, CDR2 SFDVKD. CDR3 DNA: TGTGCCACCAGTGATTGGCGAACAGGGGGCATTTGGGAGACCCAGTACTTC. Its translation is CATSDWRTGGIWETQYF.

The chain uses TRBV28 and TRBJ2-5; 7 bases are shared with TRBD1. The germline CDR1 and CDR2 sequences are MDHEN and SYDVKM. The CDR3 covers 15 residues. Trimming removed 4 bases from V and 4 bases from J; junction bases left unmatched: 9. For the CDR3, the DNA is TGTGCCAGCAGTTCAAGACAGGGTTTTGGAGAGACCCAGTACTTC. Its protein product is CASSSRQGFGETQYF.

This clonotype showed up many times. The rearrangement links TRBV6-5 to TRBJ1-2; TRBD1 aligns across 7 bases. Germline V lookup: CDR1 MNHEY, CDR2 SVGAGI. Trimming took 2 bases from V and 6 from J; bases not matched to a gene: 6. This CDR3 is built from 14 residues. The CDR3 protein is CASSYDGGGNGYTF. The CDR3 nucleotides read TGTGCCAGCAGTTACGATGGAGGGGGCAATGGCTACACCTTC.

This chain joins TRBV29-1 and TRBJ2-7, with 7 bases fitting TRBD1. The CDR3 length is 13 residues. The V and J ends lost 7 bases and 2 bases, in that order; junction bases with no gene match: 8. The germline V gene encodes CDR1 SQVTM and CDR2 ANQGSEA. CDR3 loop: CSAQRQGAYEQYF. The CDR3 DNA follows: TGCAGCGCGCAGAGACAGGGAGCCTACGAGCAGTACTTC.

This clonotype was seen many times. The chain carries TRBV2 and TRBJ2-7, with 7 positions matching TRBD1. The CDR3 is 15 residues long. Germline trimming cut 8 bases from V and 0 bases from J; bases unmatched to any gene: 10. CDR1 is SNHLY, CDR2 FYNNEI, per germline. CDR3 in DNA: TGTGCCAGCCGGACCCGGGACAGCGACTCCTACGAGCAGTACTTC. This translates into CASRTRDSDSYEQYF.

This clonotype appeared many times. The gene calls are TRBV27 and TRBJ2-2, with 10 nucleotides matching TRBD2. This CDR3 is built from 15 residues. Germline CDR1 MNHEY, CDR2 SMNVEV (reference sequence). J gave up 5 bases and V 6 bases, and 6 bases lay outside the gene matches. The CDR3 region has the DNA TGTGCCAGCAGAGGACTAGCGGCCCGTACCGGGGAGCTGTTTTTT. As protein: CASRGLAARTGELFF.

This clonotype was picked up a small number of times. The V and J genes are TRBV3-1 and TRBJ2-7; the D gene is possibly TRBD2 (6 bases). V was clipped by 4 bases and J by 1 base, with 14 bases between them. The CDR3 runs to 15 residues. Germline V gene data show CDR1 as LGHDT and CDR2 as YNNKEL (reference sequence). CDR3 nucleotides: TGTGCCAGCAGCCCCACGCCCGGGAGATCCTACGAGCAGTACTTC. It specifies CASSPTPGRSYEQYF.

This chain connects TRBV12-3 or TRBV12-4 to TRBJ2-7; 9 nucleotides match TRBD2. The V gene end was trimmed by 5 bases and the J gene end by 2 bases; junction bases not matched to a gene: 13. The CDR3 covers 17 residues. CDR3 protein: CASSPQRRAGGPYEQYF. The CDR3 DNA reads as TGTGCCAGCAGTCCGCAAAGGCGGGCGGGAGGGCCCTACGAGCAGTACTTC.

This clonotype has just a few counts. The chain recombines TRBV29-1 with TRBJ2-1, with TRBD1 matching over 12 bases. The CDR3 runs to 13 residues. The germline V gene encodes CDR1 SQVTM and CDR2 ANQGSEA. Unmatched junction bases numbered 5, after V lost 5 bases and J lost 9 bases. The CDR3: CSVLGQGAIEQFF. The CDR3 nucleotides read TGCAGCGTTCTGGGACAGGGGGCGATTGAGCAGTTCTTC.

This clonotype was picked up a small number of times. V and J are TRBV20-1 and TRBJ2-5; 15 bases align to TRBD2. The CDR3 is 16 residues long. V lost 5 bases to trimming and J lost 2 bases; unmatched junction nucleotides: 6. Per germline, CDR1 DFQATT and CDR2 SNEGSKA (reference sequence). CDR3 bases: TGCAGTGCTTGGGGACTAGCGGGAGGATGGCAAGAGACCCAGTACTTC. It translates to CSAWGLAGGWQETQYF.

This clonotype was counted a few times. The gene calls are TRBV6-5 and TRBJ1-2; maybe TRBD1 (5 bases). Germline CDR1 reads MNHEY; CDR2 reads SVGAGI. The CDR3 totals 18 residues. The V gene lost 1 base and the J gene lost 5 bases, with 23 bases spanning the gap. The CDR3 here is CASSYYLESGRTDYGYTF. The CDR3 nucleotides are TGTGCCAGCAGTTACTACCTAGAATCAGGGCGGACTGATTATGGCTACACCTTC.

The gene calls are TRBV15 and TRBJ1-5, with 7 bases identical to TRBD1. J lost 5 bases, V lost 0 bases, and 13 bases had no gene match. Germline V gene sequence: CDR1 LNHNV, CDR2 YYDKDF (reference sequence). This CDR3 is built from 18 residues. The CDR3, as DNA: TGTGCCACCAGCAGAGAAGGGACAGCCCTCGGATTCGATCAGCCCCAGCATTTT. Protein: CATSREGTALGFDQPQHF.

The rearrangement links TRBV15 to TRBJ1-4; the D gene is possibly TRBD1 (6 bases). Germline lookup yields CDR1 LNHNV and CDR2 YYDKDF (reference sequence). The V gene lost 1 base and the J gene lost 8 bases, with 17 bases spanning the gap. This CDR3 is 16 amino acids long. CDR3 loop: CATSRVEDRTGEKLFF. DNA of the CDR3: TGTGCCACCAGCAGAGTGGAAGACAGGACGGGCGAAAAACTGTTTTTT.

This clonotype was seen more than once but under ten times. The V call is TRBV12-3 or TRBV12-4, the J call TRBJ2-4; 9 positions agree with TRBD1. The CDR3 has 14 amino acids. Unmatched junction bases numbered 6, after V lost 3 bases and J lost 9 bases. CDR3 nucleotides: TGTGCCAGCAGTTTCCGGGACAGGGTTGGCATTCAGTACTTC. Protein product: CASSFRDRVGIQYF.

The chain couples TRBV7-7 to TRBJ2-2, with D hard to call. The CDR3 is 16 amino acids. CDR1 is SSHAT and CDR2 is FNYEAQ in the germline V gene (reference sequence). The germline V and J ends were trimmed by 5 bases and 4 bases, with 17 bases remaining between them. The CDR3 protein is CASSPSAAPSTGELFF. The CDR3 DNA sequence: TGTGCCAGCAGCCCCAGTGCCGCCCCGAGCACCGGGGAGCTGTTTTTT.

This clonotype has only a few counts. The chain combines TRBV12-3 or TRBV12-4 with TRBJ1-1; tentative D call: TRBD1 (5 bases). The CDR3 has 13 residues. The ends were cut back, 7 bases at V and 0 bases at J, with 9 bases in the middle. The CDR3 DNA sequence: TGTGCCAGCAAACTAGGGGTGAACACTGAAGCTTTCTTT. This codes for CASKLGVNTEAFF.

This clonotype was found a few times. The genes are TRBV3-1 and TRBJ2-5; D unresolved. V was clipped by 1 base and J by 0 bases, with 9 bases between them. The V gene's germline CDR1 is LGHDT and CDR2 YNNKEL (reference sequence). The CDR3 runs 15 residues. In nucleotides, the CDR3 is TGTGCCAGCAGCCAAGCCCGCAAGGACCAAGAGACCCAGTACTTC. Translating it yields CASSQARKDQETQYF.

This clonotype was counted a few times. The J gene is TRBJ1-1, the V gene TRBV3-1, with 7 bases fitting TRBD1. CDR1 is LGHDT and CDR2 is YNNKEL in the germline V gene (reference sequence). V shed 2 bases and J 6 bases; nucleotides not matched to a gene: 6. The CDR3 totals 14 residues. The CDR3 protein is CASSQSDRTSEAFF. The CDR3 DNA is TGTGCCAGCAGCCAATCGGACAGGACGTCTGAAGCTTTCTTT.

In this sample, this clonotype turned up a few times. The rearrangement joins TRBV20-1 to TRBJ1-6, with TRBD1 matching over 8 bases. The ends lost 6 bases at V and 7 bases at J; junction bases unmatched: 8. Per the germline V gene, CDR1 is DFQATT and CDR2 is SNEGSKA (reference sequence). There are 14 residues in the CDR3. The CDR3 coding sequence is TGCAGTGCCGCAGACAGGGGAATGAATTCACCCCTCCACTTT. Residues: CSAADRGMNSPLHF.

The V call is TRBV20-1, the J call TRBJ1-1; no reliable D call. The V end was cut by 0 bases, the J end by 7 bases, with 6 bases between. This CDR3 is 11 amino acids long. Germline V gene sequence: CDR1 DFQATT, CDR2 SNEGSKA (reference sequence). CDR3 in amino acids: CSARDRYEAFF. CDR3 bases: TGCAGTGCTAGAGATCGGTATGAAGCTTTCTTT.

This clonotype was recorded a few times. V is TRBV29-1 and J is TRBJ2-4; D remains unclear. The V end was cut by 4 bases, the J end by 0 bases, with 13 bases between. The CDR3 covers 15 residues. CDR1 is SQVTM and CDR2 is ANQGSEA in the germline V gene. CDR3 coding DNA: TGCAGCGTTGCTGACGGCCTAATAGCCAAAAACATTCAGTACTTC. This sequence encodes CSVADGLIAKNIQYF.

The V gene is TRBV5-1, the J gene TRBJ2-3, with D perhaps matching TRBD2 (6 bases). Trimming pared 7 bases from V and 1 base from J, leaving 16 bases between. CDR3 length: 15 residues. CDR1 SGHRS and CDR2 YFSETQ come from the germline V gene. The CDR3 here is CASATGGVGTDTQYF. CDR3 nucleotide sequence: TGCGCCAGCGCCACTGGCGGGGTCGGCACAGATACGCAGTATTTT. The whole variable domain, filled in from reference TRBV5-1 and TRBJ2-3, reads KAGVTQTPRYLIKTRGQQVTLSCSPISGHRSVSWYQQTPGQGLQFLFEYFSETQRNKGNFPGRFSGRQFSNSRSEMNVSTLELGDSALYLCASATGGVGTDTQYFGPGTRLTVL.

This clonotype was detected ten times or more. The chain is built from TRBV7-7 and TRBJ2-2; 12 positions match TRBD1. V was pared by 4 bases and J by 4 bases, with 4 bases of the junction left unmatched. Germline CDR1 and CDR2: SSHAT and FNYEAQ (reference sequence). CDR3 length: 16 amino acids. The CDR3 sequence is CASSSGQGAFTGELFF. The DNA of the CDR3 is TGTGCCAGCAGCTCGGGACAGGGGGCTTTCACCGGGGAGCTGTTTTTT.

This clonotype has a count of ten or more. The rearrangement links TRBV7-8 to TRBJ2-7; no definite D call. CDR3 length: 16 amino acids. Germline-derived CDR1 and CDR2 are SGHVS and FQNEAQ. V was trimmed by 4 bases and J by 2 bases, leaving 18 bases between them. The CDR3, as DNA: TGTGCCAGCAGCTCACACTTGACCGGACCTACCTACGAGCAGTACTTC. This sequence encodes CASSSHLTGPTYEQYF.

This clonotype was recorded a few times. The chain combines TRBV20-1 with TRBJ1-2; D is unclear. V shed 0 bases and J shed 3 bases, with 5 bases lying between them. CDR3 length: 12 residues. CDR1 is DFQATT, CDR2 SNEGSKA, per germline (reference sequence). The CDR3 nucleotides read TGCAGTGCTAGAGACGTAGACTATGGCTACACCTTC. As protein: CSARDVDYGYTF.

This clonotype was seen a few times. The genes are TRBV27 and TRBJ2-3; D gene ambiguous. The CDR3 covers 13 residues. V gave up 8 bases and J gave up 6 bases, with 15 bases separating them. The V gene's germline CDR1 is MNHEY and CDR2 SMNVEV (reference sequence). The CDR3 loop is CASFGAAPDTQYF. CDR3 coding DNA: TGTGCCAGCTTTGGTGCCGCGCCCGATACGCAGTATTTT.